These 10 T cell receptor beta chains share one sample of origin, sequenced in a study of blood T cell repertoires in COVID-19. Repertoires were generated with immunoSEQ multiplex PCR, while TCRdb's copy carries only in-frame clones and drops some. Of more than 100,000 clones listed, approximately 84% are singletons. The sample comprised peripheral blood. These receptors originate from a human donor in a cohort sampled during active COVID-19.

The sample holds a few counts of this clone. The sample has other DNA sequences that encode this CDR3 too. The chain links TRBV6-5 to TRBJ2-3, with D hard to call. V was pared by 3 bases and J by 6 bases, with 10 bases between. There are 13 residues in the CDR3. Germline V gene data show CDR1 as MNHEY and CDR2 as SVGAGI. DNA of the CDR3: TGTGCCAGCAGTTATGGGTCGCGGGATACGCAGTATTTT. As protein: CASSYGSRDTQYF.

This rearrangement joins TRBV2 to TRBJ2-7, with D possibly TRBD2 on 6 matching bases. The CDR3 has 15 residues. The ends were cut back, 3 bases at V and 0 bases at J, with 12 bases in the middle. Germline loops: CDR1 SNHLY, CDR2 FYNNEI. The CDR3 coding sequence is TGTGCCAGCAGTGAGGGCGCGCGGGGCTCCTACGAGCAGTACTTC. This encodes CASSEGARGSYEQYF.

The gene calls are TRBV4-1 and TRBJ2-2; TRBD2 is a possible D gene (5 bases). The V and J ends lost 5 bases and 2 bases respectively, with 9 bases between them. The CDR3 contains 14 residues. Germline V gene lookup returns CDR1 MGHRA and CDR2 YSYEKL. CDR3 bases: TGCGCCAGCAGCACCGGACTTAACACCGGGGAGCTGTTTTTT. Protein product: CASSTGLNTGELFF.

The chain combines TRBV9 with TRBJ2-2; 8 bases match TRBD2. V shed 1 base and J 1 base; nucleotides not matched to a gene: 0. CDR1 SGDLS and CDR2 YYNGEE come from the germline V gene. This CDR3 has 15 residues. The CDR3 region is CASSVLAGNTGELFF. The CDR3 DNA reads TGTGCCAGCAGCGTACTAGCGGGGAACACCGGGGAGCTGTTTTTT.

The V gene is TRBV7-3, the J gene TRBJ2-3; TRBD1 might be the D (6 bases). The CDR3 covers 14 residues. V gave up 1 base and J gave up 2 bases, with 7 bases separating them. Per germline, CDR1 SGHTA and CDR2 FQGTGA. CDR3 nucleotides: TGTGCCAGCAGCTTAAACAGGGCCACAGATACGCAGTATTTT. Translation gives CASSLNRATDTQYF.

The chain has TRBV15 and TRBJ1-5; D unclear. V lost 0 bases, J lost 4 bases, and 16 bases lay in between. The CDR3 has 17 amino acids. CDR1 LNHNV and CDR2 YYDKDF come from the germline V gene (reference sequence). As DNA, the CDR3 is TGTGCCACCAGCAGAGATGAAGTGCGTTGGTTGAATCAGCCCCAGCATTTT. It specifies CATSRDEVRWLNQPQHF.

The chain links TRBV28 to TRBJ1-3, with a possible D match to TRBD1 (5 bases). Germline loops: CDR1 MDHEN, CDR2 SYDVKM. V dropped 2 bases and J dropped 4 bases, with 15 bases sitting between them. The CDR3 sequence is 16 residues long. CDR3 region: CASSLSRAGRGNTIYF. The CDR3 DNA follows: TGTGCCAGCAGTTTAAGCCGGGCAGGGCGGGGAAACACCATATATTTT.

The CDR3 nucleotides read TGTGCCAGCAGTGAAGCGCGGCCTAGCGGGGCAGATACGCAGTATTTT. This codes for CASSEARPSGADTQYF. The gene calls are TRBV2 and TRBJ2-3, with TRBD2 identical over 9 bases. V shed 0 bases, J shed 4 bases, and the junction held 5 bases outside the gene matches. Germline CDR1 SNHLY, CDR2 FYNNEI. This CDR3 contains 16 residues.

The chain recombines TRBV10-3 with TRBJ2-6, with D possibly TRBD1 on 6 matching bases. CDR1 ENHRY and CDR2 SYGVKD come from the germline V gene. The CDR3 totals 17 residues. V gave up 0 bases and J gave up 0 bases, with 9 bases separating them. In nucleotides, the CDR3 is TGTGCCATCAGTGAGTCGGGACAACCCTCTGGGGCCAACGTCCTGACTTTC. This gives the protein CAISESGQPSGANVLTF.

The CDR3 loop is CASSLLAGGVDTQYF. The DNA of the CDR3 is TGTGCCAGCAGTCTATTAGCGGGAGGGGTAGATACGCAGTATTTT. The chain combines TRBV2 with TRBJ2-3; 11 nucleotides line up with TRBD2. V lost 5 bases and J lost 5; bases outside the gene matches: 6. CDR1 SNHLY and CDR2 FYNNEI come from the germline V gene. The CDR3 is made up of 15 amino acids.